The entry below describes one T cell receptor beta chain. Antigen: not known. The germline gene is not matched at one end of the junction; a read error may be the cause. Unique molecular identifiers were carried by the TCR beta cDNA libraries. TCRdb reanalysed the PCR reads using MiXCR and keeps one entry per CDR3 protein. In the table there are under 650,000 distinct CDR3 sequences, about 40% of which are singletons. These data originate in a study of post-analysis software for immune sequencing data. There are 14 residues in the CDR3. Germline CDR1 is MGHRA and CDR2 is YSYEKL. Study-level results: When patients were compared with controls, a handful of TRBV segments were more frequent, TRBV5-6, TRBV5-1 and TRBV20-1 among them.

The source material was blood. The chain uses TRBV4-1 and TRBJ2-7; no clear D gene. This TCR was sampled from a girl aged 10 to 17 with multiple sclerosis. The CDR3 here is CACSQGHSSYEQYF. The CDR3, as DNA: TGCGCCTGCAGCCAAGGGCACTCCTCCTACGAGCAGTACTTC.